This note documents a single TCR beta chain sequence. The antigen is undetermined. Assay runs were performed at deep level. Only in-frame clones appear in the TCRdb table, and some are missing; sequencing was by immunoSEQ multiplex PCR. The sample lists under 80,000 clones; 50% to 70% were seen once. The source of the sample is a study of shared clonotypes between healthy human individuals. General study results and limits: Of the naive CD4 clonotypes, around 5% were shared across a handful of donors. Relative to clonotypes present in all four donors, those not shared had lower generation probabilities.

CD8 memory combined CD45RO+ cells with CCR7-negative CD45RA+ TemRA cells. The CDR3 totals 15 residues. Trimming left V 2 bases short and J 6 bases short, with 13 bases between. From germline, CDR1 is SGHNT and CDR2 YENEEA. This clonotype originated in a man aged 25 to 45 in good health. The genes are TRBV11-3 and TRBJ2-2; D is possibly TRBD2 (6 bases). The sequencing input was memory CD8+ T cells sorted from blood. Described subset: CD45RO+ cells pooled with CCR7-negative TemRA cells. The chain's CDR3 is CASSLNGRGSGELFF. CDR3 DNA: TGTGCCAGCAGCTTAAACGGGAGAGGTTCCGGGGAGCTGTTTTTT.